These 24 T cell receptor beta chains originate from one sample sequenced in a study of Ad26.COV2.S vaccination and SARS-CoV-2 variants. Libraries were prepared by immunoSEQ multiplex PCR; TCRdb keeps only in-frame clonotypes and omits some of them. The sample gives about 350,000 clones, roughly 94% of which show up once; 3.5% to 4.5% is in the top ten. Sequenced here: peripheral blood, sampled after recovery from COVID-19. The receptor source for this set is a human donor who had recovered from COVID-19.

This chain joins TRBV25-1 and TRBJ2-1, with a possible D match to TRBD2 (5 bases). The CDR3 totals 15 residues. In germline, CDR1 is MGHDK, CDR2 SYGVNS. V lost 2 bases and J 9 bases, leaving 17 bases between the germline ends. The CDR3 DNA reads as TGTGCCAGCAGTGAAATGGCGGGCCTCTCCGGTGAGCAGTTCTTC. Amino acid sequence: CASSEMAGLSGEQFF.

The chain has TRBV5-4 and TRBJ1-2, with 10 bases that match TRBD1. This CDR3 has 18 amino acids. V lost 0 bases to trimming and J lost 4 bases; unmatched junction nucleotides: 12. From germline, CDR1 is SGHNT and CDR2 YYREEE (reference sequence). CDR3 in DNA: TGTGCCAGCAGCTTGGGGGGACAGGGGTATTTTCCTAGCTATGGCTACACCTTC. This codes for CASSLGGQGYFPSYGYTF.

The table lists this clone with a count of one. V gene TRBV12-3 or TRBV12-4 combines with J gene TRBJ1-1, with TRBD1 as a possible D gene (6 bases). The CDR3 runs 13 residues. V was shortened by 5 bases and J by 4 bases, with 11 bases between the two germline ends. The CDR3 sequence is CASSTGLRTEAFF. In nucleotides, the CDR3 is TGTGCCAGCAGTACAGGGTTACGCACTGAAGCTTTCTTT.

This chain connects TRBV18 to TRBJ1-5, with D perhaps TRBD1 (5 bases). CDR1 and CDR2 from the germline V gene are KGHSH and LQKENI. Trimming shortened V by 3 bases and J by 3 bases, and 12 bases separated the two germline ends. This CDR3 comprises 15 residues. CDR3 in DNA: TGTGCCAGCTCACCCACGGGGCAGCTCAATCAGCCCCAGCATTTT. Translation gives CASSPTGQLNQPQHF.

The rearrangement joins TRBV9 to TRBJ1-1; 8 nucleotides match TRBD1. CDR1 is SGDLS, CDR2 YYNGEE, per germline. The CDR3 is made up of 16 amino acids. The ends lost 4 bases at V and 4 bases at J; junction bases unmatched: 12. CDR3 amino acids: CASSSAGTGQFTEAFF. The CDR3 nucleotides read TGTGCCAGCAGCTCCGCCGGGACAGGTCAATTCACTGAAGCTTTCTTT.

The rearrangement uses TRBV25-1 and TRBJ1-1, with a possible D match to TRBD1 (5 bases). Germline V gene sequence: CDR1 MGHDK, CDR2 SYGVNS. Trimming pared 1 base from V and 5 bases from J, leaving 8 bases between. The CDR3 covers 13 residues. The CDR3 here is CASSEWRGTEAFF. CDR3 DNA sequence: TGTGCCAGCAGTGAATGGAGGGGAACTGAAGCTTTCTTT.

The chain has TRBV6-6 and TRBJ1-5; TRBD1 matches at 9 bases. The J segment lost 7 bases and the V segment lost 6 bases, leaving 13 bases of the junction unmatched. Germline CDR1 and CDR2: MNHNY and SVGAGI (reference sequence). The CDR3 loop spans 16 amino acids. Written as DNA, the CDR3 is TGTGCCAGCAGCCCACCCGTACAGGGGGCAAACCAGCCCCAGCATTTT. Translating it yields CASSPPVQGANQPQHF.

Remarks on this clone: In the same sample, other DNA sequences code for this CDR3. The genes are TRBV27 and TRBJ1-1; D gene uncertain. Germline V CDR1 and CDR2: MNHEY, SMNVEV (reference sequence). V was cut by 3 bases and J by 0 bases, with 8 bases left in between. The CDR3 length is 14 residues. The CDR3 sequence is CASSFARMNTEAFF. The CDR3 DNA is TGTGCCAGCAGTTTCGCCAGAATGAACACTGAAGCTTTCTTT.

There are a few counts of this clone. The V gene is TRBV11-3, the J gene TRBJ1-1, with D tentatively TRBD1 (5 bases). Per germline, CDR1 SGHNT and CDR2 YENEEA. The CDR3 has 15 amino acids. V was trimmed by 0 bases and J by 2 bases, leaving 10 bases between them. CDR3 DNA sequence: TGTGCCAGCAGCTTAGATCCGGGGCCTAACACTGAAGCTTTCTTT. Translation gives CASSLDPGPNTEAFF. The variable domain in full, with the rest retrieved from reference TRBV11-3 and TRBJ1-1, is EAGVVQSPRYKIIEKKQPVAFWCNPISGHNTLYWYLQNLGQGPELLIRYENEEAVDDSQLPKDRFSAERLKGVDSTLKIQPAELGDSAVYLCASSLDPGPNTEAFFGQGTRLTVV.

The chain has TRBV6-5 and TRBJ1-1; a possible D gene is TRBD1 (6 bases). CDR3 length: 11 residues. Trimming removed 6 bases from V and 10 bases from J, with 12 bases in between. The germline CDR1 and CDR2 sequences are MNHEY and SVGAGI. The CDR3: CASRKDRRAFF. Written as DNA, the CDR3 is TGTGCCAGCAGAAAGGACAGAAGAGCTTTCTTT.

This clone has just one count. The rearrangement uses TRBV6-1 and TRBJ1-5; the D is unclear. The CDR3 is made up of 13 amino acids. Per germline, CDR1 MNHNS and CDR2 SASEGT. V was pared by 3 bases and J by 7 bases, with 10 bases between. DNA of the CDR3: TGTGCCAGCAGTGATAATACACGGCAGCCCCAGCATTTT. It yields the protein CASSDNTRQPQHF.

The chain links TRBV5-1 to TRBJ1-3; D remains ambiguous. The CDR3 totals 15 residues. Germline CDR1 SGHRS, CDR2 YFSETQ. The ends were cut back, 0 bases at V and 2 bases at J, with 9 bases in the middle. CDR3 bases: TGCGCCAGCAGCTTGGGATTTGGAACTGGAAACACCATATATTTT. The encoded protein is CASSLGFGTGNTIYF.

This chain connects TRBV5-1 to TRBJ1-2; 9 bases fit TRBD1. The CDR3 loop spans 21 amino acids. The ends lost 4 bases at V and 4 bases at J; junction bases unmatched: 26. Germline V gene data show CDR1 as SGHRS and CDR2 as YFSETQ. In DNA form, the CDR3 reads TGCGCCAGCAGCCTTGGGGAAACCGGGACAGGGAAGTTTAAGGCTATCTATGGCTACACCTTC. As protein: CASSLGETGTGKFKAIYGYTF.

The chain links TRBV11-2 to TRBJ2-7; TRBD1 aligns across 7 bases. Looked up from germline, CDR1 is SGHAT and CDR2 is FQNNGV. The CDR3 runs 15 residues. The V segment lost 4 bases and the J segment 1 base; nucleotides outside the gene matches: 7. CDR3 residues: CASSSRTGESYEQYF. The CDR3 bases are TGTGCCAGCAGCTCCCGAACAGGGGAGTCCTACGAGCAGTACTTC.

CDR3 residues: CASRPDRVGQETQYF. Written as DNA, the CDR3 is TGCGCCAGCAGACCGGACAGGGTTGGACAAGAGACCCAGTACTTC. The V call is TRBV4-1, the J call TRBJ2-5, with 8 positions matching TRBD1. The junction had 8 bases not matched to a gene; V was cut back by 6 bases and J by 2 bases. Germline V gene lookup returns CDR1 MGHRA and CDR2 YSYEKL. CDR3 length equals 15 residues.

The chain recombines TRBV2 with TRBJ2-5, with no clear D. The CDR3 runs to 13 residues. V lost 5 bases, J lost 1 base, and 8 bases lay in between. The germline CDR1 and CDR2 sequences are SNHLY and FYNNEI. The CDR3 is CASSNFPQETQYF. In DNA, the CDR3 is TGTGCCAGCAGTAACTTCCCCCAAGAGACCCAGTACTTC.

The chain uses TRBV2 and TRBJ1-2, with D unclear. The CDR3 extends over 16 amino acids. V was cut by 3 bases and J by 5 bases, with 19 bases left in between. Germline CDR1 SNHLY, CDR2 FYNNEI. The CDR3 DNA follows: TGTGCCAGCAGTGAGCGTATTGTCCGAAGGGAGTATGGCTACACCTTC. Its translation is CASSERIVRREYGYTF.

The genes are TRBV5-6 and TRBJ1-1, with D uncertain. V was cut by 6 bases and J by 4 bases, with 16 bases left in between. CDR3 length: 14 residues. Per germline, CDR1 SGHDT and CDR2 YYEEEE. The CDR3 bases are TGTGCCAGCACCCTCCTCTGGGGAATCACTGAAGCTTTCTTT. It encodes CASTLLWGITEAFF.

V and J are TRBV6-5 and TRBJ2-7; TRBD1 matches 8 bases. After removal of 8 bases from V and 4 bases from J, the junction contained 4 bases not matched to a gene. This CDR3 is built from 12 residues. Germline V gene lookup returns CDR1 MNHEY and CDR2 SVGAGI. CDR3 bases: TGTGCCAGCGATGGACAGGGATACGAGCAGTACTTC. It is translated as CASDGQGYEQYF.

As DNA, the CDR3 is TGTGCCAGCAGCTTTTATAACAATGAGCAGTTCTTC. Translating gives CASSFYNNEQFF. The chain recombines TRBV5-4 with TRBJ2-1; no reliable D call. In germline, CDR1 is SGHNT, CDR2 YYREEE (reference sequence). V lost 2 bases to trimming and J lost 5 bases, with 5 bases between them. The CDR3 is 12 residues long.

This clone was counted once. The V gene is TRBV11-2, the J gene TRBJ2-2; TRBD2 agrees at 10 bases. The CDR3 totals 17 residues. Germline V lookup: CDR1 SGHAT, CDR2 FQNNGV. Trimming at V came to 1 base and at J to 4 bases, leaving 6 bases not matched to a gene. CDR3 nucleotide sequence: TGTGCCAGCAGCTTAGGCCTAGCGGGGGCTCGCACCGGGGAGCTGTTTTTT. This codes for CASSLGLAGARTGELFF.

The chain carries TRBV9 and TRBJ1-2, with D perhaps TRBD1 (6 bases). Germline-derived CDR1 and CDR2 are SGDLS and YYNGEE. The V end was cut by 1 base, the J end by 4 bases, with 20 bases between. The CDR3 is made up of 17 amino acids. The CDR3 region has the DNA TGTGCCAGCAGCGTATTGACCACAATACAGGGCGCCTATGGCTACACCTTC. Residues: CASSVLTTIQGAYGYTF.

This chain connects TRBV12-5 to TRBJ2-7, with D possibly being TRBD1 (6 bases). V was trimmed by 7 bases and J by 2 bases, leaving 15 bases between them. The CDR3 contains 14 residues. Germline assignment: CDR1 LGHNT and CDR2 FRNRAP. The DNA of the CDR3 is TGTGCTAGTGCCTTAGGGGGACCTCCCTACGAGCAGTACTTC. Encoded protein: CASALGGPPYEQYF.

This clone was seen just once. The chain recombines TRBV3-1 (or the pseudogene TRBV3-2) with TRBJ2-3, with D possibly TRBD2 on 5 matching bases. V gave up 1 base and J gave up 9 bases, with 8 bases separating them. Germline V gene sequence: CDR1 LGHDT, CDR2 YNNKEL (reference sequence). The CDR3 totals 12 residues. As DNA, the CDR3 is TGTGCCAGCAGCCAAGGACGAGGGACGCAGTATTTT. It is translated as CASSQGRGTQYF.